This T cell receptor (beta chain) was recorded in a study of shared clonotypes between healthy human individuals. On this clone itself: The target antigen is unknown.

The CDR3 runs to 15 residues. The germline gives CDR1 MGHRA, CDR2 YSYEKL. Trimming took off 0 bases at V and 3 bases at J, with 12 bases between the two ends. As defined, naive CD8 cells were CD45RO-negative and positively selected for CCR7, with terminally differentiated effector memory CD45RA+ cells excluded. Sequencing used immunoSEQ multiplex PCR; TCRdb keeps in-frame clones, though not all of them. The sample lists roughly 590,000 clones, nearly 97% occurring once. Study outcomes and limitations: Only blood was sampled, and tissue TCR repertoires likely differ from blood ones. A reduction in generation probabilities was seen for non-shared clonotypes relative to those shared by all four donors.

The receptor was derived from a woman aged 25 to 39 in good health. The sequenced sample was naive CD8+ T cells sorted from blood. The chain employs TRBV4-1 and TRBJ2-7; D is perhaps TRBD2 (6 bases). CDR3 in DNA: TGCGCCAGCAGCCAAGATAGGAGTAGCGGCTACGAGCAGTACTTC. Its translation: CASSQDRSSGYEQYF.